This T cell receptor beta chain was recovered during a study of blood T cell repertoires in COVID-19. TCRdb keeps only in-frame clones here, not all; method: immunoSEQ multiplex PCR. This sample carries 50,000 to 65,000 clones, under 85% of them seen once, and the ten largest clones take about 6%. The germline V gene has CDR1 MNHEY and CDR2 SMNVEV (reference sequence). This CDR3 region has 14 residues. Losses at the gene ends were 6 bases for V and 3 bases for J; bases not matched to a gene: 3. This TCR was recovered from a woman in her fifties or sixties with active or convalescent COVID-19. Sequencing was performed on peripheral blood. This chain joins TRBV27 and TRBJ2-1; 9 positions match TRBD1. CDR3 protein: CASSGQGLYNEQFF. As DNA, the CDR3 is TGTGCCAGCAGCGGACAGGGGCTCTACAATGAGCAGTTCTTC.